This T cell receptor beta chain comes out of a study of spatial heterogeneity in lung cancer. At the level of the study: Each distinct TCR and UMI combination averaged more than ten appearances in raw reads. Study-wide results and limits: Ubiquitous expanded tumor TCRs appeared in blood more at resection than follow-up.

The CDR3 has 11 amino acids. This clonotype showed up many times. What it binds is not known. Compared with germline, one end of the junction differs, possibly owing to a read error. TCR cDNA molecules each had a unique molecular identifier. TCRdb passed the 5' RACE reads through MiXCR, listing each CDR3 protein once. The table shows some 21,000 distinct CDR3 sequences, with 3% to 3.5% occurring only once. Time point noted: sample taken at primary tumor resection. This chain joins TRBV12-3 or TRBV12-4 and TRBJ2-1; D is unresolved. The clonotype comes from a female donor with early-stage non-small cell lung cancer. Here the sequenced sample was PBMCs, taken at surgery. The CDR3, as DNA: TGTGCCAGCAGTATTGGGGTTAATTTGCTCTTC. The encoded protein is CASSIGVNLLF.